This entry lists 17 T cell receptor beta chains sequenced from one sample in a study of T cells in localized non-small cell lung cancer. Generated by immunoSEQ multiplex PCR, the TCRdb table keeps only in-frame clones and is missing some. Altogether 1,500 to 2,000 clones are present, around 21% being singletons, with the ten largest covering around a fifth. This specimen consisted of normal lung tissue next to the tumor, obtained before any cancer treatment. All receptors derive from a woman aged 35 to 70 with stage I lung adenocarcinoma.

The table lists this clone with a few counts. The rearrangement joins TRBV9 to TRBJ1-2, with D unclear. V lost 0 bases, J lost 7 bases, and 7 bases lay in between. Germline loops: CDR1 SGDLS, CDR2 YYNGEE. CDR3 size: 12 residues. CDR3 in DNA: TGTGCCAGCAGCGTAGCGAATGGTGGCTACACCTTC. The encoded protein is CASSVANGGYTF.

This clone has a handful of counts. The V and J genes are TRBV11-3 and TRBJ1-1; TRBD1 agrees at 7 bases. CDR1 and CDR2 (germline): SGHNT, YENEEA. The CDR3 is made up of 14 amino acids. With 6 bases clipped from V and 5 bases from J, the junction kept 9 bases outside the gene matches. The CDR3 protein is CASRPYRGETEAFF. Here the CDR3 DNA reads TGTGCCAGCAGACCCTACAGGGGAGAGACTGAAGCTTTCTTT.

The table lists this clone with a few counts. The V call is TRBV6-8, the J call TRBJ2-1, with 12 bases matching TRBD2. This CDR3 spans 17 amino acids. Looked up from germline, CDR1 is MNHGY and CDR2 is SAAAGT. V gave up 2 bases and J gave up 4 bases; unmatched junction bases: 6. This CDR3 reads CASSYTPSGGVYNEQFF. The DNA for the CDR3 is TGTGCCAGCAGTTACACGCCTAGCGGGGGGGTGTACAATGAGCAGTTCTTC.

This chain joins TRBV19 and TRBJ2-3; D possibly matches TRBD1 or TRBD2 (5 bases each). V was clipped by 4 bases and J by 5 bases, with 19 bases between them. The CDR3 extends over 16 amino acids. Germline V gives CDR1 LNHDA, CDR2 SQIVND (reference sequence). CDR3 sequence: CASSTLEGISGDTQYF. CDR3 nucleotide sequence: TGTGCCAGTAGTACCCTCGAGGGGATTTCAGGAGATACGCAGTATTTT. Based on the CDR3 plus reference TRBV19 and TRBJ2-3, the full variable domain is DGGITQSPKYLFRKEGQNVTLSCEQNLNHDAMYWYRQDPGQGLRLIYYSQIVNDFQKGDIAEGYSVSREKKESFPLTVTSAQKNPTAFYLCASSTLEGISGDTQYFGPGTRLTVL.

This clone was found a few times. This rearrangement joins TRBV19 to TRBJ2-7; 8 bases fit TRBD2. This CDR3 has 13 amino acids. After removal of 5 bases from V and 4 bases from J, the junction contained 4 bases not matched to a gene. Germline V gene lookup returns CDR1 LNHDA and CDR2 SQIVND (reference sequence). DNA of the CDR3: TGTGCCAGTAGTCCGGGAGGGGTGTACGAGCAGTACTTC. Its protein is CASSPGGVYEQYF. Drawing the rest from reference TRBV19 and TRBJ2-7, the complete variable domain is DGGITQSPKYLFRKEGQNVTLSCEQNLNHDAMYWYRQDPGQGLRLIYYSQIVNDFQKGDIAEGYSVSREKKESFPLTVTSAQKNPTAFYLCASSPGGVYEQYFGPGTRLTVT.

In this sample, this clone turned up a few times. The chain recombines TRBV11-3 with TRBJ1-6; no definite D call. The CDR3 totals 15 residues. Trimming removed 4 bases from V and 8 bases from J, with 15 bases in between. Germline CDR1 is SGHNT and CDR2 is YENEEA. The DNA of the CDR3 is TGTGCCAGCAGCTCGGGCCCGCCTGGGGATTCACCCCTCCACTTT. Amino acid sequence: CASSSGPPGDSPLHF.

Only a few counts were recorded for this clone. The rearrangement joins TRBV6-8 to TRBJ2-2, with 10 bases lining up with TRBD2. Looked up from germline, CDR1 is MNHGY and CDR2 is SAAAGT. J was trimmed by 4 bases and V by 2 bases; bases with no gene match: 7. The length of the CDR3 is 17 residues. In nucleotides, the CDR3 is TGTGCCAGCAGTTACGAGAGACTAGCGGGCGCCACCGGGGAGCTGTTTTTT. Translation gives CASSYERLAGATGELFF.

This clone rates as medium-sized (0.01 to 0.1%). This sequence joins TRBV11-3 and TRBJ2-5; 8 bases map to TRBD2. Germline CDR1 is SGHNT and CDR2 is YENEEA. CDR3 length equals 15 residues. J gave up 0 bases and V 5 bases, and 5 bases lay outside the gene matches. DNA of the CDR3: TGTGCCAGCAGCCTAAAGCGGGGGAACCAAGAGACCCAGTACTTC. This encodes CASSLKRGNQETQYF. Full variable domain (rest looked up from reference TRBV11-3 and TRBJ2-5): EAGVVQSPRYKIIEKKQPVAFWCNPISGHNTLYWYLQNLGQGPELLIRYENEEAVDDSQLPKDRFSAERLKGVDSTLKIQPAELGDSAVYLCASSLKRGNQETQYFGPGTRLLVL.

The V gene is TRBV29-1, the J gene TRBJ2-3; 7 positions agree with TRBD2. V lost 4 bases and J lost 0; bases outside the gene matches: 10. Germline lookup yields CDR1 SQVTM and CDR2 ANQGSEA. This CDR3 comprises 16 residues. The CDR3: CSVVRGGRPSTDTQYF. CDR3 nucleotide sequence: TGCAGCGTTGTGCGGGGCGGGAGACCTAGCACAGATACGCAGTATTTT.

The chain uses TRBV5-1 and TRBJ1-2; 8 nucleotides align to TRBD1. Germline V gives CDR1 SGHRS, CDR2 YFSETQ. The V and J ends lost 2 bases and 5 bases, in that order; junction bases with no gene match: 5. The CDR3 is made up of 14 amino acids. CDR3 sequence reads: CASSLGQGWYGYTF. CDR3 sequence (DNA): TGCGCCAGCAGCTTAGGACAGGGTTGGTATGGCTACACCTTC.

The CDR3 sequence: CASSINSGNTIYF. CDR3 sequence (DNA): TGTGCCAGTAGTATCAACTCTGGAAACACCATATATTTT. The chain has TRBV19 and TRBJ1-3; no clear D gene. V dropped 3 bases and J dropped 0 bases, with 3 bases sitting between them. Looked up from germline, CDR1 is LNHDA and CDR2 is SQIVND (reference sequence). The CDR3 extends over 13 amino acids.

The CDR3: CASSFGGAETDTQYF. The CDR3 DNA follows: TGTGCCAGCAGCTTCGGGGGGGCCGAAACAGATACGCAGTATTTT. This sequence joins TRBV11-3 and TRBJ2-3; 8 bases align to TRBD2. V shed 3 bases, J shed 3 bases, and the junction held 5 bases outside the gene matches. CDR1 and CDR2 from the germline V gene are SGHNT and YENEEA. The CDR3 has 15 amino acids.

In this sample, this clone is medium-sized. The rearrangement uses TRBV4-1 and TRBJ1-1; D call uncertain. The CDR3 sequence is 13 residues long. Deletions cut 0 bases from V and 6 bases from J, with 8 bases between. Looked up from germline, CDR1 is MGHRA and CDR2 is YSYEKL. This chain's CDR3 is CASSQEGRAEAFF. In DNA form, the CDR3 reads TGCGCCAGCAGCCAAGAAGGAAGGGCTGAAGCTTTCTTT.

This clone was observed a few times. V and J are TRBV11-3 and TRBJ2-1, with a weak D call TRBD2 (7 bases). Germline V lookup: CDR1 SGHNT, CDR2 YENEEA. This CDR3 is built from 14 residues. Trimming pared 4 bases from V and 8 bases from J, leaving 15 bases between. The CDR3 reads CASSSPGGFDEQFF. The CDR3 coding sequence is TGTGCCAGCAGCTCCCCGGGGGGCTTCGATGAGCAGTTCTTC.

The J gene is TRBJ1-3, the V gene TRBV18; 7 bases align to TRBD1. Germline CDR1 reads KGHSH; CDR2 reads LQKENI. J lost 4 bases, V lost 10 bases, and 10 bases had no gene match. CDR3 length: 14 residues. The CDR3 coding sequence is TGTGCCACCCAACCATCGACAGGGGGAAACACCATATATTTT. Protein: CATQPSTGGNTIYF.

This clone was counted only a few times. The chain links TRBV11-3 to TRBJ1-2; no firm D call. The CDR3 extends over 15 amino acids. V was clipped by 5 bases and J by 4 bases, with 17 bases between them. Germline CDR1 reads SGHNT; CDR2 reads YENEEA. In DNA form, the CDR3 reads TGTGCCAGCAGCCCGGATTTTGACGTCCTCTATGGCTACACCTTC. Amino acid sequence: CASSPDFDVLYGYTF.

The sample holds a few counts of this clone. The V and J genes are TRBV11-3 and TRBJ1-1, with D perhaps matching TRBD1 (6 bases). The V end was cut by 5 bases, the J end by 6 bases, with 16 bases between. The CDR3 sequence is 14 residues long. CDR1 and CDR2 from the germline V gene are SGHNT and YENEEA. CDR3 coding DNA: TGTGCCAGCAGCGTAACAGGGTCCTTGGCTGAAGCTTTCTTT. This encodes CASSVTGSLAEAFF.